Following are 5 T cell receptor beta chains from one sample sequenced in a study of tumor-infiltrating lymphocytes in primary liver carcinoma. Co-extraction of RNA and DNA was performed on about 19-33 mg of unsorted bulk tissue. Using a constant-region primer together with ProtoScript II reverse transcriptase, TCR beta cDNA was made from roughly 520 ng of total RNA. Three nested multiplex PCR rounds, a slightly modified ARM-PCR method, built the TCR beta libraries. The opening two PCR rounds, nine to eleven cycles each, paired TRBV1-TRBV30 forward primers with a C-beta reverse primer. TCRdb redid the calling of the multiplex PCR reads with MiXCR, one entry per CDR3 protein. The data contain about 120,000 distinct CDR3 sequences, 55% to 75% of them seen just once; the ten biggest clones take up around 9.7%. Sequencing was performed on liver tumor tissue from sampling region 1. Subset defined: tumor region T1, superior pole. Receptor source: a woman aged 55-70 years with primary liver carcinoma and hepatitis B virus infection.

This clonotype was picked up many times. The chain joins TRBV6-5 to TRBJ1-2, with D possibly matching TRBD1 (6 bases). CDR1 is MNHEY, CDR2 SVGAGI, per germline. Trimming cost V 7 bases and J 6 bases, with 21 bases left between them. This CDR3 spans 15 amino acids. The CDR3 bases are TGTGCCAGCAAGCTAATAGGGGGTCCCAGGAATGGCTACACCTTC. Encoded protein: CASKLIGGPRNGYTF.

This clonotype came up many times. This chain's CDR3 is CASSARRVSDGYTF. The CDR3 nucleotides read TGTGCCAGCAGTGCCCGCAGGGTTTCAGATGGCTACACCTTC. The genes are TRBV6-1 and TRBJ1-2; maybe TRBD1 (5 bases). The CDR3 extends over 14 amino acids. With 4 bases removed from V and 6 bases from J, the gap between germline ends came to 15 bases. Germline V gives CDR1 MNHNS, CDR2 SASEGT.

About this clonotype itself: At one of its ends the junction is not consistent with the germline gene, which may arise from a read error. This chain uses TRBV4-2 with TRBJ2-1; possible D gene TRBD2, 6 bases. Germline V gives CDR1 LGHNA, CDR2 YNFKEQ. The CDR3 is 12 amino acids. Here the CDR3 DNA reads TGTACCAGCGGCCCCTGGGGGGATGAGCAGTTCTTC. It codes for CTSGPWGDEQFF.

As regards this clonotype: A much larger clonotype is one base distant, so this may be a read error. The CDR3 ends on some other residue instead of the conserved phenylalanine or tryptophan, so this is likely a read error. This rearrangement joins TRBV4-2 to TRBJ1-2; 7 nucleotides line up with TRBD1. From germline, CDR1 is LGHNA and CDR2 YNFKEQ. Trimming at V came to 1 base and at J to 4 bases, leaving 6 bases not matched to a gene. This CDR3 contains 15 residues. The CDR3 spells CASSQAPTGLYGYTL. The CDR3 bases are TGTGCCAGCAGCCAAGCCCCGACAGGGCTCTATGGCTACACCTTG.

This clonotype appeared a few times. This chain connects TRBV28 to TRBJ1-4; no clear D. The CDR3 spans 13 residues. Trimming shortened V by 7 bases and J by 6 bases, and 12 bases separated the two germline ends. Germline CDR1 MDHEN, CDR2 SYDVKM. In nucleotides, the CDR3 is TGTGCCAGCAATGGGCAGAACGATGAAAAACTGTTTTTT. Translating gives CASNGQNDEKLFF.